Detailed here is one TCR beta chain. Its antigen remains unidentified. Each TCR beta library was made by quantitative 5'-RACE that incorporated molecular barcodes. TCRdb recomputed calls from the 5' RACE reads with MiXCR, one row per CDR3 protein. The sample has 350,000 to 550,000 distinct CDR3 sequences; roughly a quarter are singletons. The sample belongs to a study of CD8 T cells in ankylosing spondylitis. Regarding the study as a whole: One TCR beta motif, made up of several highly homologous variants, appeared characteristic of ankylosing spondylitis blood. Some motif variants had been reported before (in reactive arthritis synovial fluid and blood). The study looked at matched synovial fluid samples from ankylosing spondylitis patients. Disease-linked clones were reported to be significantly enriched there. Disease-linked clones proved CD8+ and comparatively uncommon in peripheral blood.

The V gene's germline CDR1 is SGDLS and CDR2 YYNGEE. V gave up 0 bases and J gave up 9 bases, with 13 bases separating them. This CDR3 contains 14 residues. The sequence derives from a male donor with ankylosing spondylitis. This chain joins TRBV9 and TRBJ2-1, with D maybe TRBD2 (6 bases). Input material: blood, either unsorted or a sorted T cell fraction (not recorded which). This CDR3 is CASSVDPSAGEQFF. The CDR3, as DNA: TGTGCCAGCAGCGTAGATCCTTCAGCGGGTGAGCAGTTCTTC. The variable domain in full, with the rest retrieved from reference TRBV9 and TRBJ2-1, is DSGVTQTPKHLITATGQRVTLRCSPRSGDLSVYWYQQSLDQGLQFLIQYYNGEERAKGNILERFSAQQFPDLHSELNLSSLELGDSALYFCASSVDPSAGEQFFGPGTRLTVL.